Following are 9 T cell receptor beta chains from one sample sequenced in a study of read filtering for tumor transcriptome and immune sequencing. From about 400 ng of RNA, a library with molecular barcoded alpha/delta and beta/gamma adaptors was made. MiXCR, run by TCRdb on the reads, gives a single entry per CDR3 protein. The table has 130,000 or so distinct CDR3 sequences, around 13% seen once. Sequencing was done on a sample of a population of CD138-negative cells sorted from bone marrow. Receptors originate from a donor aged 40 or older with multiple myeloma.

At least ten counts were recorded for this clonotype. J is TRBJ2-1 and V is TRBV9; D is undetermined. CDR3 length: 14 amino acids. V lost 0 bases to trimming and J lost 7 bases, with 11 bases between them. Germline lookup yields CDR1 SGDLS and CDR2 YYNGEE. DNA for the CDR3: TGTGCCAGCAGCGTAGAGGCCCACGGGAATGAGCAGTTCTTC. Encoded protein: CASSVEAHGNEQFF.

At least ten counts were recorded for this clonotype. The chain joins TRBV20-1 to TRBJ2-1; TRBD2 might be the D (5 bases). V was clipped by 6 bases and J by 0 bases, with 15 bases between them. Germline V gene lookup returns CDR1 DFQATT and CDR2 SNEGSKA (reference sequence). There are 15 residues in the CDR3. CDR3 nucleotides: TGCAGTGCGCCTAGAGCGGACCGCTCCTACAATGAGCAGTTCTTC. It is translated as CSAPRADRSYNEQFF.

This clonotype has ten or more counts. This rearrangement joins TRBV20-1 to TRBJ2-7; the D is unclear. V was shortened by 1 base and J by 11 bases, with 18 bases between the two germline ends. Germline values: CDR1 DFQATT, CDR2 SNEGSKA (reference sequence). This CDR3 has 13 amino acids. The CDR3 reads CSARATEGLAEYF. The CDR3 DNA reads as TGCAGTGCTAGAGCCACCGAAGGGCTGGCTGAGTACTTC.

This clonotype was seen repeatedly, ten times or more. The chain uses TRBV29-1 and TRBJ2-3; the match to TRBD2 covers 7 bases. Per the germline V gene, CDR1 is SQVTM and CDR2 is ANQGSEA. The CDR3 covers 13 residues. V lost 0 bases, J lost 4 bases, and 1 base stayed unmatched. The CDR3 DNA follows: TGCAGCGTTGAAGAGGGGGGGGCAGATACGCAGTATTTT. Its protein is CSVEEGGADTQYF.

The V and J genes are TRBV7-9 and TRBJ2-5; D is tentatively TRBD1 or TRBD2 (5 bases each). Looked up from germline, CDR1 is SEHNR and CDR2 is FQNEAQ (reference sequence). Trimming took 5 bases from V and 2 from J, leaving 18 bases between them. The CDR3 spans 16 residues. CDR3 residues: CASSHRPREYQETQYF. Here the CDR3 DNA reads TGTGCCAGCAGCCACCGCCCCAGGGAGTATCAAGAGACCCAGTACTTC.

There are many counts of this clonotype. This CDR3 is CASSRQGVAGGPVHEQYF. In DNA form, the CDR3 reads TGTGCCAGCAGCCGTCAGGGGGTAGCGGGAGGGCCGGTCCACGAGCAGTACTTC. The rearrangement uses TRBV27 and TRBJ2-7, with 11 positions matching TRBD2. Trimming took 6 bases from V and 5 from J; bases not matched to a gene: 18. The CDR3 is 18 amino acids. From germline, CDR1 is MNHEY and CDR2 SMNVEV (reference sequence).

This clonotype occurred many times. J is TRBJ2-1 and V is TRBV24-1; TRBD2 aligns across 11 bases. The germline CDR1 and CDR2 sequences are KGHDR and SFDVKD. This CDR3 spans 20 amino acids. The ends lost 4 bases at V and 5 bases at J; junction bases unmatched: 18. The CDR3 here is CATSDPRRATSGSNHNEQFF. The CDR3 nucleotides read TGTGCCACCAGTGACCCCAGGCGGGCTACTAGCGGGAGTAACCACAATGAGCAGTTCTTC.

This clonotype showed up just a few times. The chain couples TRBV4-1 to TRBJ2-2; 11 bases match TRBD2. The CDR3 extends over 17 amino acids. The V gene end was trimmed by 1 base and the J gene end by 1 base; junction bases not matched to a gene: 2. The germline gives CDR1 MGHRA, CDR2 YSYEKL. The CDR3 DNA reads TGCGCCAGCAGCCAAGTGGGGACTAGCGGGAACACCGGGGAGCTGTTTTTT. Its translation: CASSQVGTSGNTGELFF.

On this clonotype: Germline and junction disagree at one end, which may indicate a read error. The V call is TRBV9, the J call TRBJ2-1; D unclear. CDR1 and CDR2 (germline): SGDLS, YYNGEE. There are 15 residues in the CDR3. This CDR3 reads CASSVSVSSYDEQFF. DNA for the CDR3: TGTGCCAGCAGCGTATCCGTGAGCTCCTACGATGAGCAGTTCTTC.